The source of this TCR beta chain is a study of CXCR3-negative and CXCR3-positive naive CD8 T cells. Study conclusions and caveats: Similarly elevated diversity marked both naive subsets, with memory CD8+ cells showing far lower diversity. TRB CDR3s were more hydrophobic in CXCR3-positive than in CXCR3-negative naive cells.

The authors made the TRB cDNA libraries by 5' RACE using UMI labels. TCRdb reprocessed the 5' RACE reads and reports one entry per CDR3 protein, with no DNA. This listing includes roughly 130,000 distinct CDR3 sequences. The CDR3 extends over 14 amino acids. Germline V lookup: CDR1 SGHTA, CDR2 FQGTGA. Concerning this clonotype itself: Its specificity is unknown.

Sample: naive CXCR3+ CD8+ T cells from blood. Sample subset: CD45RO-CCR7+CD27+CD95- naive CD8+ T cells expressing CXCR3 (TNR3+). The chain employs TRBV7-3 and TRBJ2-2; the D call from TCRdb, TRBD1, cannot be confirmed without DNA. The sequence derives from a human donor in good health. Some clones in this sample may be carry-over from other donors' samples. The CDR3 spells CASSSGPNTGELFF.